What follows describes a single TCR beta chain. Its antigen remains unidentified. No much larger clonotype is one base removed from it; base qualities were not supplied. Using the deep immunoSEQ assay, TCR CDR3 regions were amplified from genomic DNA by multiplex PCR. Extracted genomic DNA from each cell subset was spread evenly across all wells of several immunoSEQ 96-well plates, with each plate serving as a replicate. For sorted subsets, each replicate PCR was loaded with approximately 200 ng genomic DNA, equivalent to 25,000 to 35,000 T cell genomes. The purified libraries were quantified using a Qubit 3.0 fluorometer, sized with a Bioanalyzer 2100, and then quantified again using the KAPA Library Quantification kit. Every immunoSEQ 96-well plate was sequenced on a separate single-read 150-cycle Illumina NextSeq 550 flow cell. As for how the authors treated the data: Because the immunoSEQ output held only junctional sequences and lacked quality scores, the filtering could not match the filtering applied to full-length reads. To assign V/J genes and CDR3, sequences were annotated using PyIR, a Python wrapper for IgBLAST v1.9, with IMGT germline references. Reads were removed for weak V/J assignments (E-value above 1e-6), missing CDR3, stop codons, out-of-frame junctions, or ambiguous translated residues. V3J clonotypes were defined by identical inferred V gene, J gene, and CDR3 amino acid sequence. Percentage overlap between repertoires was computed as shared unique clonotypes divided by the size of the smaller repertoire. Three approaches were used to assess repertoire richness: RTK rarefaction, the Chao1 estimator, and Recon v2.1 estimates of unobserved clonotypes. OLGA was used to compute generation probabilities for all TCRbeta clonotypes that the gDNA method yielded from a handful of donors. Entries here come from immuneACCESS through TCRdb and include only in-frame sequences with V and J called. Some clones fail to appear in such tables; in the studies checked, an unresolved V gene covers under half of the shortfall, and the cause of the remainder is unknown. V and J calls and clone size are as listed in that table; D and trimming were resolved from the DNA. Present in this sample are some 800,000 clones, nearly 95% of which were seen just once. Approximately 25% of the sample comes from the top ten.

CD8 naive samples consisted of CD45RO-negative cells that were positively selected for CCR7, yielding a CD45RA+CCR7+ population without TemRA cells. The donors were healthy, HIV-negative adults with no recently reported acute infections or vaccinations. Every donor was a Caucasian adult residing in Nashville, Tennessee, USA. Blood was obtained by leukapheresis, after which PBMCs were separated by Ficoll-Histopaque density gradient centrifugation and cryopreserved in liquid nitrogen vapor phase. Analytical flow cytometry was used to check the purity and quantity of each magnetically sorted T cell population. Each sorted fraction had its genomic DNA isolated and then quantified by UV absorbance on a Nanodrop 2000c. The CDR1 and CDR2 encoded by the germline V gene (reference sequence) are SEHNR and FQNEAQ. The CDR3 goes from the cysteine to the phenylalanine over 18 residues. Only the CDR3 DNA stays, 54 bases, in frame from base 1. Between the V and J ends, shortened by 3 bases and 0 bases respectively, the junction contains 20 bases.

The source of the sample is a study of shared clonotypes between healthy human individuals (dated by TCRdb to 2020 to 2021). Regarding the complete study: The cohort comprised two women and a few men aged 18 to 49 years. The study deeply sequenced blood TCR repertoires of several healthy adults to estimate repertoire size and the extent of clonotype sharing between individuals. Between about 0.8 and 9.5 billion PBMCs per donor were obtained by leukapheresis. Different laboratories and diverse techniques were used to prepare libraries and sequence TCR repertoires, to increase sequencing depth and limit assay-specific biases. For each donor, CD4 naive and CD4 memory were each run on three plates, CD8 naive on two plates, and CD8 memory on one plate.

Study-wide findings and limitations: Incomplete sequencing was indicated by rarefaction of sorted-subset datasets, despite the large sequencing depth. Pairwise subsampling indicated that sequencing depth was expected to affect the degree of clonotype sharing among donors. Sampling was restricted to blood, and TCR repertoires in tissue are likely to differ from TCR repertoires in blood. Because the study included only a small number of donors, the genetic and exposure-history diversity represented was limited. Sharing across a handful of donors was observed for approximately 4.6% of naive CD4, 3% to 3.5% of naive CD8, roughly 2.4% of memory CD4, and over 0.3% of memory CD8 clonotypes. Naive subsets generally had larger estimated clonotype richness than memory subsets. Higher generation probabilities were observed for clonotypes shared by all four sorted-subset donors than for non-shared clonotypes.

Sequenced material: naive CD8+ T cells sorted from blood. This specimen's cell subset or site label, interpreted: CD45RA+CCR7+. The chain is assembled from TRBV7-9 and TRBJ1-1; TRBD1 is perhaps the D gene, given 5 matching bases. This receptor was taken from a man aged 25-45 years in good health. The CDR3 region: CASSLVLWGTNMNTEAFF. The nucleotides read TGTGCCAGCAGCTTGGTCCTGTGGGGGACGAACATGAACACTGAAGCTTTCTTT.